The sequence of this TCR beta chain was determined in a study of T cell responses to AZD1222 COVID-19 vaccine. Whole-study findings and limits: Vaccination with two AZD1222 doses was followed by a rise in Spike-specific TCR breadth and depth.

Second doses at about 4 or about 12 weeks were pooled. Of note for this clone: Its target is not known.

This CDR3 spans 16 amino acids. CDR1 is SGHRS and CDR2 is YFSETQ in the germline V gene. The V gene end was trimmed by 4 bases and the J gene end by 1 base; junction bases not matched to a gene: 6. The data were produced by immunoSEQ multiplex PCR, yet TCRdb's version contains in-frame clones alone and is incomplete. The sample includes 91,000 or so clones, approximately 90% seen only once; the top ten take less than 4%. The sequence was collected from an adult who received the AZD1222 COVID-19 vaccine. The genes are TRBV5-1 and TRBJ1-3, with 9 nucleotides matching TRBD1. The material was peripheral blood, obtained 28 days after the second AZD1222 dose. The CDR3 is CASSPPGTGSGNTIYF. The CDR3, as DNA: TGCGCCAGCAGCCCCCCCGGGACAGGGTCTGGAAACACCATATATTTT.